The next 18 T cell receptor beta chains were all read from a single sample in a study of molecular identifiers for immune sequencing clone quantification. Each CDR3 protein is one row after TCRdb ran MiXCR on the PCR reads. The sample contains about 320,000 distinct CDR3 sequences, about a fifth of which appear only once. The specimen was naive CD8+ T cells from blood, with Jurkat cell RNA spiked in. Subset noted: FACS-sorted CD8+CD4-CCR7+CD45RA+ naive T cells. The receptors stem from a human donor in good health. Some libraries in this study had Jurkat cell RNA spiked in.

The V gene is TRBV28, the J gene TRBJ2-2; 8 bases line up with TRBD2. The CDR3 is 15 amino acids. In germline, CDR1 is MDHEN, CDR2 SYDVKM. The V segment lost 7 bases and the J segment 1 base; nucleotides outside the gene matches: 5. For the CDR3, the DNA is TGTGCCAGCATGGAACTAGCGGAGAACACCGGGGAGCTGTTTTTT. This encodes CASMELAENTGELFF. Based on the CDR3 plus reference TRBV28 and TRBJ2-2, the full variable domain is DVKVTQSSRYLVKRTGEKVFLECVQDMDHENMFWYRQDPGLGLRLIYFSYDVKMKEKGDIPEGYSVSREKKERFSLILESASTNQTSMYLCASMELAENTGELFFGEGSRLTVL.

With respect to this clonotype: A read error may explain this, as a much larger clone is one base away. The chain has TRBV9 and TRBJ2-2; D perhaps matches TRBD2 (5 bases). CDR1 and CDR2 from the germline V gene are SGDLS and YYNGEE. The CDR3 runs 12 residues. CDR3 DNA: TGTGCCAGCTCCTTATTCACCGGGGAGCTGGTTTTT. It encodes CASSLFTGELVF.

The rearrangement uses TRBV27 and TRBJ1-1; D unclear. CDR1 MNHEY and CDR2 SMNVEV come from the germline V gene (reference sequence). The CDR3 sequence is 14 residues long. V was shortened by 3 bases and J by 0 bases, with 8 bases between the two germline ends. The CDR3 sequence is CASSFAGMNTEAFF. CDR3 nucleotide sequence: TGTGCCAGCAGTTTTGCGGGGATGAACACTGAAGCTTTCTTT.

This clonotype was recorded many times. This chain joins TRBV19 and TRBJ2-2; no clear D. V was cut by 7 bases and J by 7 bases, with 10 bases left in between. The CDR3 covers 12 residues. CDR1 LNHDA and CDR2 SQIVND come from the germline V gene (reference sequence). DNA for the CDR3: TGTGCCAGTACCTTCGTTGGCGGGGAGCTGTTTTTT. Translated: CASTFVGGELFF.

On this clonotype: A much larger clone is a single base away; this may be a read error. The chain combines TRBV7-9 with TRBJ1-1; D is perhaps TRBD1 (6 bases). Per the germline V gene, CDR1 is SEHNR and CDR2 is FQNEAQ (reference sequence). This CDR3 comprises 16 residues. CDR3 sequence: CDSRHIVQGMNTEAFF. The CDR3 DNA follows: TGTGACAGCAGACATATTGTACAGGGAATGAACACTGAAGCTTTCTTT.

This CDR3 is CASSLELSGTEAFF. The CDR3 nucleotides are TGTGCCAGCAGCTTAGAATTGTCCGGGACTGAAGCTTTCTTT. The chain recombines TRBV13 with TRBJ1-1, with unresolved D. This CDR3 contains 14 residues. CDR1 and CDR2 from the germline V gene are PRHDT and FYEKMQ (reference sequence). Trimming removed 1 base from V and 5 bases from J, with 11 bases in between.

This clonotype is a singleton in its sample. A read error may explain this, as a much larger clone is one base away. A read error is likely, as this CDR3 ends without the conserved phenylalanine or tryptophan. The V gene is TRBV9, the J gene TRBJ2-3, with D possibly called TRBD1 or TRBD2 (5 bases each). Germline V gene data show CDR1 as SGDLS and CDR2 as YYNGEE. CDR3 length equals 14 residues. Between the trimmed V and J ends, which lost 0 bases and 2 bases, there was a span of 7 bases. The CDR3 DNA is TGTGCCAGCAGCGTAGCAGGGACCACAGATACGCAGTATCTT. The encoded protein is CASSVAGTTDTQYL.

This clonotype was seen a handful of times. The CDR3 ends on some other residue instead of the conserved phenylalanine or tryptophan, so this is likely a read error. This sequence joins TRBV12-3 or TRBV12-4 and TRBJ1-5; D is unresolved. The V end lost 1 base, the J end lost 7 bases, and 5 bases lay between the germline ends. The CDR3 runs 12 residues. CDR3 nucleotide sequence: TGTGCCAGCAGTTTAGGTGGGCAGCCCCAGCATCTT. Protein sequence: CASSLGGQPQHL.

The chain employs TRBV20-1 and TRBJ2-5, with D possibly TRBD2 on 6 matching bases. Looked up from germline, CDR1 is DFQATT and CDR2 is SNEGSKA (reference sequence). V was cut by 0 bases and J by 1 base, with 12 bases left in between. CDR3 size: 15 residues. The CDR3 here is CSARDLGRGQETQYF. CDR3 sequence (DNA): TGCAGTGCTAGAGATCTAGGGCGGGGCCAAGAGACCCAGTACTTC.

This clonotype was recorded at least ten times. The CDR3 nucleotides are TGTGCCAGCAGACCTAAAGGAGACAGGTTGAACACCGGGGAGCTGTTTTTT. Translated, it gives CASRPKGDRLNTGELFF. The genes are TRBV7-3 and TRBJ2-2; TRBD1 might be the D (6 bases). Trimming took 6 bases from V and 1 from J, leaving 18 bases between them. CDR1 and CDR2 from the germline V gene are SGHTA and FQGTGA. This CDR3 has 17 residues.

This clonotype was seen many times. As DNA, the CDR3 is TGTGCCAGCAGCCCTGGCCTGGGAGAGAATGAGCAGTTCTTC. It encodes CASSPGLGENEQFF. V is TRBV7-9 and J is TRBJ2-1, with a weak D call TRBD2 (5 bases). In germline, CDR1 is SEHNR, CDR2 FQNEAQ (reference sequence). The CDR3 is 14 amino acids. V was pared by 5 bases and J by 7 bases, with 15 bases between.

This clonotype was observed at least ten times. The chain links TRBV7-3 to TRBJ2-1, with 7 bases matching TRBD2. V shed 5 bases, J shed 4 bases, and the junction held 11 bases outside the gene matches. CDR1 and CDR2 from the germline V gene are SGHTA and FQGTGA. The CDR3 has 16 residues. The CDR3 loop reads CASSPGGTGSYNEQFF. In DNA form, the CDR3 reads TGTGCCAGCAGCCCGGGAGGAACGGGGTCTTACAATGAGCAGTTCTTC.

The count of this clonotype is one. CDR3: CASRPLPSGAADTQYF. Written as DNA, the CDR3 is TGTGCCAGCAGACCCCTTCCTAGCGGGGCGGCAGATACGCAGTATTTT. This chain connects TRBV5-6 to TRBJ2-3; 9 bases align to TRBD2. With 5 bases clipped from V and 4 bases from J, the junction kept 11 bases outside the gene matches. This CDR3 is built from 16 residues. Germline lookup yields CDR1 SGHDT and CDR2 YYEEEE.

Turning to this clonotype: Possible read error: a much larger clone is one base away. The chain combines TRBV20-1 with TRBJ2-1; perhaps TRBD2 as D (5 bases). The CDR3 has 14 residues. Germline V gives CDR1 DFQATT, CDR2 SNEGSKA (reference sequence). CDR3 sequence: CGARLPNNYNEQFF. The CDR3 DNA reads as TGCGGTGCTAGACTACCGAATAATTACAATGAGCAGTTCTTC.

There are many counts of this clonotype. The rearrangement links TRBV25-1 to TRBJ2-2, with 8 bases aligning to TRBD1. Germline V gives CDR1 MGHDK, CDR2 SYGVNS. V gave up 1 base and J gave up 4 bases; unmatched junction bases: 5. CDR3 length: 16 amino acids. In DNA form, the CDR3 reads TGTGCCAGCAGTGAATGGACAGGGTCCTTCACCGGGGAGCTGTTTTTT. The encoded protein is CASSEWTGSFTGELFF.

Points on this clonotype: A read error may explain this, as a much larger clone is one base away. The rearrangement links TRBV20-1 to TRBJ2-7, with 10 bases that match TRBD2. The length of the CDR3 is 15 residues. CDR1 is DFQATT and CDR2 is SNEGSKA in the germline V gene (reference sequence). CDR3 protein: CGARVSGGGYYEQYF. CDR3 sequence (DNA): TGCGGTGCTAGAGTCAGCGGGGGGGGATACTACGAGCAGTACTTC.

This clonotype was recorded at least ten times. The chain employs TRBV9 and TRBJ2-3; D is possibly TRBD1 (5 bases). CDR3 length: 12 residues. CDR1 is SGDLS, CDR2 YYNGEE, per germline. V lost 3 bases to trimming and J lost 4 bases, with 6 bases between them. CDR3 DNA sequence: TGTGCCAGCAGCGGGGGCGCAGATACGCAGTATTTT. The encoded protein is CASSGGADTQYF.

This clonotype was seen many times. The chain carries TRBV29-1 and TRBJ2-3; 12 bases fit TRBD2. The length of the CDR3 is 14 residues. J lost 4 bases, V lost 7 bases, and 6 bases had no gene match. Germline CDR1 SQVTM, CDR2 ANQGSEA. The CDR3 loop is CSALTSGRADTQYF. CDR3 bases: TGCAGCGCACTGACTAGCGGGAGAGCAGATACGCAGTATTTT.